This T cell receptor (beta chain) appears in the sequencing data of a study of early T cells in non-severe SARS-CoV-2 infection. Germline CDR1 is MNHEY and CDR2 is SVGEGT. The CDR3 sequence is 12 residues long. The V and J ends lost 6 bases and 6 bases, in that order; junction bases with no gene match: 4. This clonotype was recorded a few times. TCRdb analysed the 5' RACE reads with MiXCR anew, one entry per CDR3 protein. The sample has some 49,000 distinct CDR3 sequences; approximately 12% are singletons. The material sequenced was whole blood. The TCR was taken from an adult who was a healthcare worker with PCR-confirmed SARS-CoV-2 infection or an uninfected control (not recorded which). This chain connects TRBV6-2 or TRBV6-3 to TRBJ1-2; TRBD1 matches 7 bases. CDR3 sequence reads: CASSPTGDGYTF. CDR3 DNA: TGTGCCAGCAGCCCTACAGGGGATGGCTACACCTTC.